This is a list of T cell receptor beta chains from one sample in a study of memory CD4+ T cells and cytomegalovirus serostatus. This table comes from immunoSEQ multiplex PCR, and its TCRdb copy is limited to in-frame clones, with some not included. The table has some 48,000 clones, just under 80% seen once. The sequenced sample consisted of memory CD4+ T cells from blood. The receptor set was obtained from an adult in good health and CMV-seronegative. The CDR3 runs from the conserved cysteine through the conserved F or W. The D gene is left open where the match is weak. Clone size appears in some rows only: once, few, many, or a class for an expanded clone.

>TRBJ1-1|TRBV7-3|.|.
TGTGCCAGCAGCGCATGGATGTCTCAGAACACTGAAGCTTTCTTT
CASSAWMSQNTEAFF
>TRBJ2-1|TRBV9|.|few
TGTGCCAGCACCATAGGTCCCGGCTCCCATGAGCAGTTCTTC
CASTIGPGSHEQFF
>TRBJ2-7|TRBV28|TRBD2|.
TGTGCCAGCAGCCTGCCGGGACTAGCGGGAGGTCCCTCCTACGAGCAGTACTTC
CASSLPGLAGGPSYEQYF
>TRBJ2-1|TRBV7-7|.|.
TGTGCTAGCAGCTTAGCGCTATACAATGAGCAGTTCTTC
CASSLALYNEQFF
>TRBJ1-5|TRBV10-3|.|.
TGTGCCATCAGTGCCGGCAGGGGAAGCAATCAGCCCCAGCATTTT
CAISAGRGSNQPQHF
>TRBJ1-5|TRBV2|.|few
TGTGCCAGCAGTGAAGGAGGGAGGAATCAGCCCCAGCATTTT
CASSEGGRNQPQHF
>TRBJ2-7|TRBV28|.|.
TGTGCCAGCAGCGGCCCCCACTCGCGGGAGAAGGGGGACGAGCAGTACTTC
CASSGPHSREKGDEQYF
>TRBJ1-2|TRBV28|.|once
TGTGCCAGCAGCCCCGGGACGCTGGGAAACTATGGCTACACCTTC
CASSPGTLGNYGYTF
>TRBJ1-1|TRBV7-8|.|.
TGTGCCAGCAGCCCCCGGGCCTGGGGAAACACTGAAGCTTTCTTT
CASSPRAWGNTEAFF
>TRBJ2-3|TRBV27|TRBD1|.
TGTGCCAGCAGAAACCTCCGGACGGTTGGCAGGGGGCTTGATACGCAGTATTTT
CASRNLRTVGRGLDTQYF
>TRBJ1-2|TRBV28|.|.
TGTGCCAGCAGTGGGCATAGGGGCTACACCTTC
CASSGHRGYTF
>TRBJ2-3|TRBV10-1|TRBD2|.
TGCGCCAGCAGTGAAGGGACTAGCGCAAACACAGATACGCAGTATTTT
CASSEGTSANTDTQYF
>TRBJ2-2|TRBV11-2|.|.
TGTGCCAGCAGCTTAGATCGGGGACTCCTCACCGGGGAGCTGTTTTTT
CASSLDRGLLTGELFF
>TRBJ1-2|TRBV28|.|few
TGTGCCAGCAGGCACACGAGCGGCTACACCTTC
CASRHTSGYTF
>TRBJ2-1|TRBV14|.|.
TGTGCCAGCAGCCAAGGACTAGGCAAAAACAATGAGCAGTTCTTC
CASSQGLGKNNEQFF
>TRBJ1-2|TRBV20-1|.|.
TGCAGTGCTGGGTATGGCTACACCTTC
CSAGYGYTF
>TRBJ2-3|TRBV4-1|.|.
TGCGCCAGCAGCCAAGCGCAGTCTACAGATACGCAGTATTTT
CASSQAQSTDTQYF
>TRBJ1-5|TRBV28|.|.
TGTGCCAGCAGTTTATCGGCCAGAGGGGGCAATCAGCCCCAGCATTTT
CASSLSARGGNQPQHF
>TRBJ1-3|TRBV4-1|.|.
TGCGCCAGCAGCCAAGTGGAAGGCGGAAACACCATATATTTT
CASSQVEGGNTIYF
>TRBJ2-5|TRBV7-8|.|once
TGTGCCAGCAGCCCCCGGTTAAGAGAGACCCAGTACTTC
CASSPRLRETQYF
>TRBJ2-3|TRBV27|TRBD2|.
TGTGCCAGCAGTCGAACTAGCGGGAGGTGGACAGATACGCAGTATTTT
CASSRTSGRWTDTQYF
>TRBJ2-7|TRBV18|.|.
TGTGCCAGCTCTCTTTCACAGCTATCCTACGAGCAGTACTTC
CASSLSQLSYEQYF
>TRBJ2-5|TRBV9|.|.
TGTGCCAGCAGCGCGACAGGATTCCACCAAGAGACCCAGTACTTC
CASSATGFHQETQYF
>TRBJ1-3|TRBV30|.|.
TGTGCCTGGAGTGTAGGGGGAAACACCATATATTTT
CAWSVGGNTIYF
>TRBJ1-2|TRBV2|TRBD1|.
TGTGCCAGCAACCTGGGGGGACAGCAGTATGGCTACACCTTC
CASNLGGQQYGYTF
>TRBJ2-2|TRBV15|.|.
TGTGCCACCAGCAACGGGAGACACTCGATGGGCGGGGAGCTGTTTTTT
CATSNGRHSMGGELFF
>TRBJ2-3|TRBV12-5|.|.
TGTGCTAGTGGTTTTCTGACAACAGATACGCAGTATTTT
CASGFLTTDTQYF
>TRBJ2-5|TRBV5-1|.|.
TGCGCCAGCAGCTCATATCAGGGACACCAAGAGACCCAGTACTTC
CASSSYQGHQETQYF
>TRBJ2-7|TRBV28|.|.
TGTGCCAGCAGTTTATTGTACAACGAGCAGTACTTC
CASSLLYNEQYF
>TRBJ2-2|TRBV11-2|.|.
TGTGCCAGCAGCGAGACCCTTTCTGGGGAGCTGTTTTTT
CASSETLSGELFF
>TRBJ1-2|TRBV28|.|.
TGTGCCAGCAGTTTATTTGGTGGATATGGCTACACCTTC
CASSLFGGYGYTF
>TRBJ1-5|TRBV28|.|.
TGTGCCAGCAGTCCTCATCGGGGAAGCGGCAATCAGCCCCAGCATTTT
CASSPHRGSGNQPQHF
>TRBJ2-1|TRBV5-6|.|.
TGTGCCAGCAGCTTGACTAGTTTCGGTGAGCAGTTCTTC
CASSLTSFGEQFF
>TRBJ1-1|TRBV29-1|.|.
TGCAGCGCTTACAGGGAAGTAGGCACTGAAGCTTTCTTT
CSAYREVGTEAFF
>TRBJ2-2|TRBV30|TRBD2|.
TGTGCCTGGACTCCGGGACTAGCGGGTGCCGGGGAGCTGTTTTTT
CAWTPGLAGAGELFF
>TRBJ2-1|TRBV7-2|TRBD2|.
TGTGCCAGCAGCGAAGGCGGCGGACTAGCTATGCGCAATGAGCAGTTCTTC
CASSEGGGLAMRNEQFF
>TRBJ1-4|TRBV6-1|.|.
TGTGCCAGCACCCAGGCCGAAAAACTGTTTTTT
CASTQAEKLFF